This T cell receptor beta chain came from a study of CD8+CD57+ T cells in acquired aplastic anemia. Overall study context: The average for DNA from sorted CD4+ and CD8+ cells was roughly 3 ug.

Findings and limits, study-wide: There were 25 to 35 CD8+ CDR3 sequences that occurred in both patients and controls.

The germline gives CDR1 SNHLY, CDR2 FYNNEI. This CDR3 has 12 residues. Trimming removed 1 base from V and 8 bases from J, with 6 bases in between. Turning to this clonotype: Its antigen is unidentified.

It was genomic DNA that served as the template for profiling TCR beta VDJ and CDR3. TCRdb fed the reads into MiXCR, producing one record per CDR3 protein. The sample holds 150,000 to 200,000 distinct CDR3 sequences, less than 60% seen once. It was patients with CD8+CD57+ cell expansion by flow cytometry who were chosen for sequencing. The cohort consisted entirely of patients having severe acquired aplastic anemia. The sample consisted of sorted CD4+, CD8+, or CD8+CD57+ T cells (not recorded which) from PBMCs. This TCR derives from a human donor with aplastic anemia. The V call is TRBV2, the J call TRBJ2-1, with unresolved D. For the CDR3, the DNA is TGTGCCAGCAGTGAAGAGGATTATGAGCAGTTCTTC. It translates to CASSEEDYEQFF.